These T cell receptor beta chains were read from a single sample in a study of cytomegalovirus exposure and HLA in healthy donors. Here immunoSEQ multiplex PCR was the method, and the copy in TCRdb shows in-frame clones only, minus some. This sample has 55,000 to 65,000 clones; approximately 88% occur once, and the top ten carry approximately 1.4%. The sample comprised PBMCs. The origin of the receptors is a man aged 30 to 45 in good health and CMV-seropositive. Both conserved end residues are part of each CDR3. The order of the fields is D gene, clone size, J gene, V gene, CDR3 DNA, CDR3 protein. D genes are given only for firm matches. Some rows mark clone size as missing; the rest say once, few, many or name a class of expanded clone.

- | - | TRBJ1-1 | TRBV5-1 | TGCGCCAGCAGCTCCGACACTGAAGCTTTCTTT | CASSSDTEAFF
- | few | TRBJ2-3 | TRBV4-3 | TGCGCCAGCAGCCAAGATTTTTCCCCGGGAGCTTTCACAGATACGCAGTATTTT | CASSQDFSPGAFTDTQYF
TRBD1 | - | TRBJ1-3 | TRBV5-1 | TGCGCCAGCAGCGTGGGACAGGCCGGATCTGGAAACACCATATATTTT | CASSVGQAGSGNTIYF
- | - | TRBJ1-1 | TRBV30 | TGTGCCTGGAGTGGCGGGGGCGGTTTTGAAGCTTTCTTT | CAWSGGGGFEAFF
- | - | TRBJ1-1 | TRBV5-6 | TGTGCCAGCAGCTTACGAGGGACTGAAGCTTTCTTT | CASSLRGTEAFF
- | - | TRBJ1-6 | TRBV2 | TGTGCCAGCAAATTCGCAGATGATAATTCACCCCTCCACTTT | CASKFADDNSPLHF
TRBD1 | - | TRBJ2-1 | TRBV10-1 | TGCGCCAGCAGCTCCAAACCGGGACAGGGGACCTACAATGAGCAGTTCTTC | CASSSKPGQGTYNEQFF
TRBD2 | few | TRBJ2-7 | TRBV11-3 | TGTGCCAGCAGCTCGGGAGGGGACTACGAGCAGTACTTC | CASSSGGDYEQYF
- | - | TRBJ2-1 | TRBV6-1 | TGTGCCAGCAGTGTGGATCGGGGGTCCTACAATGAGCAGTTCTTC | CASSVDRGSYNEQFF
- | - | TRBJ1-4 | TRBV7-8 | TGTGCCAGCAGCTTAGGGCGGGGAGGAAATGAAAAACTGTTTTTT | CASSLGRGGNEKLFF
TRBD1 | - | TRBJ2-4 | TRBV5-4 | TGTGCCAGCAGCCCCCCGGACAGGGGGAACATTCAGTACTTC | CASSPPDRGNIQYF
- | - | TRBJ2-5 | TRBV30 | TGTGCCTGGAGCAGACAGGTCCAAGAGACCCAGTACTTC | CAWSRQVQETQYF
- | - | TRBJ1-2 | TRBV6-1 | TGTGCCAGCAGTGCCCAGGGGTCCGCTGACTATGGCTACACCTTC | CASSAQGSADYGYTF
- | - | TRBJ2-7 | TRBV6-5 | TGTGCCAGCACCGCGGGCCAAACCTACGAGCAGTACTTC | CASTAGQTYEQYF
TRBD1 | - | TRBJ1-1 | TRBV19 | TGTGCCAGTATCCCATCGGACAGGGAGTTAGAAGCTTTCTTT | CASIPSDRELEAFF
- | once | TRBJ2-2 | TRBV7-2 | TGTGCCAGCAGCCCCATGGGACAAAACACCGGGGAGCTGTTTTTT | CASSPMGQNTGELFF
- | - | TRBJ1-2 | TRBV6-6 | TGTGCCAGCAGCATTAACAGGGAAAGCTACACCTTC | CASSINRESYTF
- | - | TRBJ1-2 | TRBV6-5 | TGTGCCAGCACCCTCGGCGGGAAGTATGGCTACACCTTC | CASTLGGKYGYTF
- | - | TRBJ2-5 | TRBV11-3 | TGTGCCAGCAGCTTAAACTTGCAAGAGACCCAGTACTTC | CASSLNLQETQYF
TRBD2 | once | TRBJ2-2 | TRBV4-1 | TGCGCCAGCAGCCGGTCCCCCGGGACTAGCGGGAGGGATACGAACACCGGGGAGCTGTTTTTT | CASSRSPGTSGRDTNTGELFF
TRBD1 | once | TRBJ2-7 | TRBV27 | TGTGCCAGCAGCCTACAGGGGCGCCTCTACGAGCAGTACTTC | CASSLQGRLYEQYF
TRBD1 | once | TRBJ2-5 | TRBV28 | TGTGCCAGCAGTTCGCTCGACAGGGGGCGCGGAGAGACCCAGTACTTC | CASSSLDRGRGETQYF
TRBD1 | - | TRBJ2-7 | TRBV5-1 | TGCGCCAGCAGCGCCGGACAGGGGCGCGAGCAGTACTTC | CASSAGQGREQYF
- | - | TRBJ2-4 | TRBV18 | TGTGCCAGCTCACCACTGGAGGCAGCCAAAAACATTCAGTACTTC | CASSPLEAAKNIQYF
TRBD1 | - | TRBJ2-7 | TRBV2 | TGTGCCAGCAGTGTCAGGGGGCAGTCCTACGAGCAGTACTTC | CASSVRGQSYEQYF
- | - | TRBJ2-7 | TRBV27 | TGTGCCAGCAGTCTCGGGAGTCGCTACGAGCAGTACTTC | CASSLGSRYEQYF
TRBD2 | - | TRBJ2-1 | TRBV4-2 | TGTGCCAGCAGCCCCCCGGCGGTGGCGGGAGCTCCCTACAATGAGCAGTTCTTC | CASSPPAVAGAPYNEQFF
TRBD2 | - | TRBJ2-5 | TRBV30 | TGTGCCTGGAGCTTTAGCGGGAGTAAGGAGACCCAGTACTTC | CAWSFSGSKETQYF
- | - | TRBJ1-2 | TRBV7-8 | TGCGCCAGCAGCTTATTTTTGGGGGGGGAAGGCTACACCTTC | CASSLFLGGEGYTF
TRBD1 | - | TRBJ1-6 | TRBV4-2 | TGTGCCAGCAGCCAAACGACAGGGGGCGGCCATTCACCCCTCCACTTT | CASSQTTGGGHSPLHF
TRBD1 | - | TRBJ2-7 | TRBV4-3 | TGCGCCAGCAGCCAAGATTGGACAGGGGGGTCCTACGAGCAGTACTTC | CASSQDWTGGSYEQYF
TRBD2 | - | TRBJ2-5 | TRBV6-5 | TGTGCCAGCAGCTACGGGACTAGCGGGAGAGGAGAGACCCAGTACTTC | CASSYGTSGRGETQYF
- | - | TRBJ2-7 | TRBV11-1 | TGTGCCAGCAGCTTAGCGCGGCGGGCCGAGCAGTACTTC | CASSLARRAEQYF
TRBD1 | - | TRBJ2-3 | TRBV27 | TGTGCCAGCAGTTCCCTCGGACAGGGGCCTACAGATACGCAGTATTTT | CASSSLGQGPTDTQYF
TRBD1 | few | TRBJ1-5 | TRBV6-1 | TGTGCCAGCAGTGCAGAGACAGGGTTCGGTAATCAGCCCCAGCATTTT | CASSAETGFGNQPQHF
TRBD1 | once | TRBJ1-2 | TRBV27 | TGTGCCAGCAGCGGACAGGGAGGATACTATGGCTACACCTTC | CASSGQGGYYGYTF
TRBD2 | - | TRBJ2-7 | TRBV11-2 | TGTGCCAGCAGCTTTAGACCGGGACTAGCGGGAGATTACGAGCAGTACTTC | CASSFRPGLAGDYEQYF
- | - | TRBJ2-5 | TRBV30 | TGTGCCTGGAGTGTACGGTGGGGGGAAAAAGAGACCCAGTACTTC | CAWSVRWGEKETQYF
TRBD1 | - | TRBJ2-2 | TRBV30 | TGTGCCTGGAGTCCACTACAGGGGGGAGTGGGGGAGCTGTTTTTT | CAWSPLQGGVGELFF
TRBD1 | - | TRBJ2-7 | TRBV28 | TGTGCCAGCAGTTCTCCCTGGACAGGGGGGACCTACGAGCAGTACTTC | CASSSPWTGGTYEQYF
- | - | TRBJ1-5 | TRBV15 | TGTGCCACCAGCAGAGATCGGAGGGCGGGTCAGCCCCAGCATTTT | CATSRDRRAGQPQHF